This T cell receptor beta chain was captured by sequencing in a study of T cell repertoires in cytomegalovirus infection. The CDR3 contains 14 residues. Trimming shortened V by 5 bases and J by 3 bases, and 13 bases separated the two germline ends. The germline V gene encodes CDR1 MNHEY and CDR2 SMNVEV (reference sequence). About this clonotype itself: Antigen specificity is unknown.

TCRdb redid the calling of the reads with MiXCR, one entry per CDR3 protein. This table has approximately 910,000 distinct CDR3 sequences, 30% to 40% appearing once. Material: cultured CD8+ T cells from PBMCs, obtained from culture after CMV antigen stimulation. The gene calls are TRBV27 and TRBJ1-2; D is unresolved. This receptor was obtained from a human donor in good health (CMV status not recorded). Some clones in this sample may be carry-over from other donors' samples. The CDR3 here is CASSSTLGHYGYTF. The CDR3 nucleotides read TGTGCCAGCAGTAGTACACTGGGCCACTATGGCTACACCTTC.